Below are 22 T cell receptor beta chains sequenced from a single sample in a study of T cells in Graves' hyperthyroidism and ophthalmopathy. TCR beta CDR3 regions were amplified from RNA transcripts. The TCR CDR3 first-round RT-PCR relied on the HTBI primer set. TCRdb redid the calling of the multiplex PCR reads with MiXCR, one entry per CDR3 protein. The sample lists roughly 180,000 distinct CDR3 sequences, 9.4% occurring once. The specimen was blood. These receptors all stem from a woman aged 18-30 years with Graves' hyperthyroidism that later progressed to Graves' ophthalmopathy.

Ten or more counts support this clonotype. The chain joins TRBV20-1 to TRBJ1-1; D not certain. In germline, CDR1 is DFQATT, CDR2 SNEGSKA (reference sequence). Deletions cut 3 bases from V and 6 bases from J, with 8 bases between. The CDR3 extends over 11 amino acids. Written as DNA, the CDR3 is TGCAGTGCTAGGGACCCACCTGAAGCTTTCTTT. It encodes CSARDPPEAFF.

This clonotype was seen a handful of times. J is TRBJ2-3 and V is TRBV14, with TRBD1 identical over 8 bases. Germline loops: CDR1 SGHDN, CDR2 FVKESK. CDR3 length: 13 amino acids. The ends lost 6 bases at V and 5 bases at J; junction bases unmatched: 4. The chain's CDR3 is CASRIQGGDTQYF. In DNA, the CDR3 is TGTGCCAGCAGAATACAGGGGGGAGATACGCAGTATTTT.

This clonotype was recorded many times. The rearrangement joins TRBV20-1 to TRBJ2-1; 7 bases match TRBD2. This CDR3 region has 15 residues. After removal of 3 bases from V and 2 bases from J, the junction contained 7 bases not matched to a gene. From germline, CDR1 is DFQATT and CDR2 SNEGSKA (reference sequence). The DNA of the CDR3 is TGCAGTGCTAGGGGGCGGGAGTCGCCCTACAATGAGCAGTTCTTC. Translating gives CSARGRESPYNEQFF.

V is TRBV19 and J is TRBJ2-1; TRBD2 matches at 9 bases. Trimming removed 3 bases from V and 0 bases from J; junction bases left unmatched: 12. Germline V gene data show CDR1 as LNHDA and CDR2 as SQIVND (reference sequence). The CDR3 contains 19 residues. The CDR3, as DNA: TGTGCCAGTAGTATGGGTCTCAGGGGACTAGCTAGCTCCTACAATGAGCAGTTCTTC. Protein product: CASSMGLRGLASSYNEQFF. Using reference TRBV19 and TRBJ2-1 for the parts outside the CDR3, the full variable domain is DGGITQSPKYLFRKEGQNVTLSCEQNLNHDAMYWYRQDPGQGLRLIYYSQIVNDFQKGDIAEGYSVSREKKESFPLTVTSAQKNPTAFYLCASSMGLRGLASSYNEQFFGPGTRLTVL.

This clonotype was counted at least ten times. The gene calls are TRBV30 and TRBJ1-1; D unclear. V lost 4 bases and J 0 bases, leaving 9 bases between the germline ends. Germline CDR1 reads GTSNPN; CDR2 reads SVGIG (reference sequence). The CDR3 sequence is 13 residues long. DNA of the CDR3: TGTGCCTGGACAGTTCCCATGAACACTGAAGCTTTCTTT. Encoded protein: CAWTVPMNTEAFF.

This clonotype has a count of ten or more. The CDR3 nucleotides are TGTGCCAGCAGCTCGAATAGCGGGAGAGGATGGGAGACCCAGTACTTC. This translates into CASSSNSGRGWETQYF. This sequence joins TRBV7-8 and TRBJ2-5, with 9 positions matching TRBD2. The V gene end was trimmed by 4 bases and the J gene end by 5 bases; junction bases not matched to a gene: 11. The CDR3 loop spans 16 amino acids. The germline CDR1 and CDR2 sequences are SGHVS and FQNEAQ. The full variable domain, completed using reference TRBV7-8 and TRBJ2-5, is GAGVSQSPRYKVAKRGQDVALRCDPISGHVSLFWYQQALGQGPEFLTYFQNEAQLDKSGLPSDRFFAERPEGSVSTLKIQRTQQEDSAVYLCASSSNSGRGWETQYFGPGTRLLVL.

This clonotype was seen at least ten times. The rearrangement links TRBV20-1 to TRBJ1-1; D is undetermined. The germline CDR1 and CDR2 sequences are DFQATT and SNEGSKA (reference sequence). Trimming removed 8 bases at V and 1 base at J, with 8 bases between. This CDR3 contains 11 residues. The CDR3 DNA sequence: TGCAGTCCTGGCGGGAACACTGAAGCTTTCTTT. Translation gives CSPGGNTEAFF.

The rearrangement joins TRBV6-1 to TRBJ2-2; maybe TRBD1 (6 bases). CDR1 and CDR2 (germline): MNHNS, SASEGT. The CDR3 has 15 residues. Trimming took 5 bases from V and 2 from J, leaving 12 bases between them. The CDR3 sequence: CASSSTGANTGELFF. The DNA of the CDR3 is TGTGCCAGCAGTTCGACAGGCGCCAACACCGGGGAGCTGTTTTTT.

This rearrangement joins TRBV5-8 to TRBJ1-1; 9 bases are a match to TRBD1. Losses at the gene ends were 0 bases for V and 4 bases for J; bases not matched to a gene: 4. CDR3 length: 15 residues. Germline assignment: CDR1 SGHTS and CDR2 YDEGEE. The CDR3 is CASSLDRGQVTEAFF. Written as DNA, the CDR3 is TGTGCCAGCAGCTTGGACAGGGGGCAGGTCACTGAAGCTTTCTTT.

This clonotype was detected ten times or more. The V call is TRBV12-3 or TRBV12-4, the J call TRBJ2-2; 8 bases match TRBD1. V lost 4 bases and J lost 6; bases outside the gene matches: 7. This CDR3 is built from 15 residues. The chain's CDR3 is CASSSRTRGPGELFF. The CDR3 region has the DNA TGTGCCAGCAGTTCAAGGACCAGGGGGCCCGGGGAGCTGTTTTTT.

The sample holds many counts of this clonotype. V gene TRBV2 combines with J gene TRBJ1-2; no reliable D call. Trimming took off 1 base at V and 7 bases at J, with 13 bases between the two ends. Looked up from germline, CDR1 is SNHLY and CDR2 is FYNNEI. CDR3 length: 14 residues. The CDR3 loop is CASSEDPAWGGYTF. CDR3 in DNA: TGTGCCAGCAGTGAAGATCCGGCCTGGGGTGGCTACACCTTC.

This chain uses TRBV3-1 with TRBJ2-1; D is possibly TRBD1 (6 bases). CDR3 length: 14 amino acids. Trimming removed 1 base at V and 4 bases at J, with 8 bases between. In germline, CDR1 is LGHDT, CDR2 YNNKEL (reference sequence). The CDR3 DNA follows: TGTGCCAGCAGCCAAGCAGGGGAGTACAATGAGCAGTTCTTC. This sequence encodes CASSQAGEYNEQFF.

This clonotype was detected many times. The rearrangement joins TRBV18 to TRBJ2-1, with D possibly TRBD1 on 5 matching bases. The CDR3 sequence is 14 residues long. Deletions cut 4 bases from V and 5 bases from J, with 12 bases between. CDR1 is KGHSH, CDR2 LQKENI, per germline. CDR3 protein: CASSRVARDNEQFF. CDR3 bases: TGTGCCAGCTCACGTGTTGCCAGGGACAATGAGCAGTTCTTC.

CDR3 protein: CASSQEGSGNTIYF. CDR3 bases: TGCGCCAGCAGCCAAGAGGGCTCTGGAAACACCATATATTTT. The rearrangement uses TRBV4-1 and TRBJ1-3; D is ambiguous. The V gene lost 0 bases and the J gene lost 0 bases, with 3 bases spanning the gap. This CDR3 has 14 residues. Looked up from germline, CDR1 is MGHRA and CDR2 is YSYEKL.

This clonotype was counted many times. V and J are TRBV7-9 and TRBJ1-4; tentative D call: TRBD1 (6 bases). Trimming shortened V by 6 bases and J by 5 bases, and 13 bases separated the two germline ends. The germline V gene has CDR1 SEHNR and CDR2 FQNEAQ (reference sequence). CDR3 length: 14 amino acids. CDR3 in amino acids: CASRSQGGNEKLFF. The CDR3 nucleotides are TGTGCCAGCAGATCACAGGGAGGGAATGAAAAACTGTTTTTT.

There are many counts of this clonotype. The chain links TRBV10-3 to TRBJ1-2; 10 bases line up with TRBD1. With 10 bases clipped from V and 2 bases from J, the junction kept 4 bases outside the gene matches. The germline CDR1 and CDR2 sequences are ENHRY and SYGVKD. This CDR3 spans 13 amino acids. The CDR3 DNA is TGTGCCACCTGGGACAGGGGAAACTATGGCTACACCTTC. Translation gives CATWDRGNYGYTF.

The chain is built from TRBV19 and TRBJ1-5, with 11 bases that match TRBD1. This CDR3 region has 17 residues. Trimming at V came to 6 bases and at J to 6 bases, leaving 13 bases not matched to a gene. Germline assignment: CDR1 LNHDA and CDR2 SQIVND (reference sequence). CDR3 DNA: TGTGCCAGTAGCGAAAGGGACAGGGGGAGTCGCAGTCAGCCCCAGCATTTT. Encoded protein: CASSERDRGSRSQPQHF.

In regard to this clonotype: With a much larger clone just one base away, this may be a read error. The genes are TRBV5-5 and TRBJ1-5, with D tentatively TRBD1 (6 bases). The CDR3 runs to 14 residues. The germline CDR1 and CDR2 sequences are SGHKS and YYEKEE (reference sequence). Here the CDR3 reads CTSSLEGGSQPQHF. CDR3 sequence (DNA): TGTACCAGCAGCTTGGAGGGGGGTTCTCAGCCCCAGCATTTT.

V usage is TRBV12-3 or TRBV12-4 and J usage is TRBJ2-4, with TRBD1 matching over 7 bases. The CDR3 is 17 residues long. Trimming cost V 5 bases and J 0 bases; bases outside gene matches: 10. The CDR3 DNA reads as TGTGCCAGCAGTGGGACCGGGACAGTACTAGCCAAAAACATTCAGTACTTC. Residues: CASSGTGTVLAKNIQYF.

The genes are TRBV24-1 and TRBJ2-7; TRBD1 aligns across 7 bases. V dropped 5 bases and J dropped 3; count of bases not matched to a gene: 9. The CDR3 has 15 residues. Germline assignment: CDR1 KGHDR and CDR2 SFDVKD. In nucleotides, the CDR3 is TGTGCCACCAGTGCCTCTTCCGGGACAGTCTACGAGCAGTACTTC. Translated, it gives CATSASSGTVYEQYF.

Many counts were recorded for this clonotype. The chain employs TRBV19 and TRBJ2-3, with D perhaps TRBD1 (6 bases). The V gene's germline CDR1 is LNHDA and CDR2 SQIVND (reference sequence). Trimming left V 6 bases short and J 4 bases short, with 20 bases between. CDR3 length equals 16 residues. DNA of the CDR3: TGTGCCAGTAGCCCACCTACAGGGCGAGGGGCAGATACGCAGTATTTT. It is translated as CASSPPTGRGADTQYF.

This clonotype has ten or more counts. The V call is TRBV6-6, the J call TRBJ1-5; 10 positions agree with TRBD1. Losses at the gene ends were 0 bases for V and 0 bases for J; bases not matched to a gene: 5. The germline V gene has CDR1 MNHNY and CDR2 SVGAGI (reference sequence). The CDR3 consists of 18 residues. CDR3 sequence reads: CASSYSRQGADSNQPQHF. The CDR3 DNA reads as TGTGCCAGCAGTTACTCCAGACAGGGGGCGGATAGCAATCAGCCCCAGCATTTT.